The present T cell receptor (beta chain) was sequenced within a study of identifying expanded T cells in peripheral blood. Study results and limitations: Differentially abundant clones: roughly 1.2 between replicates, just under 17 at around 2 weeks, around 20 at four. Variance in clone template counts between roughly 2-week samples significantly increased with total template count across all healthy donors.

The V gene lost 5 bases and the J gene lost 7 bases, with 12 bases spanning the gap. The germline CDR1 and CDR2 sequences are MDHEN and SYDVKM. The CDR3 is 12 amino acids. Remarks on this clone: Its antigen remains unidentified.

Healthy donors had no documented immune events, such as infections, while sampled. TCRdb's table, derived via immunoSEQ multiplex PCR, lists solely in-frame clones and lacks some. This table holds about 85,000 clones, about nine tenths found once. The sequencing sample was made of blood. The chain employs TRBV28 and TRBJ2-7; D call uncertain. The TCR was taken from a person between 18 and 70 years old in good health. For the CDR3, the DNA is TGTGCCAGCAGTACCCCTGGGTTGGAGCAGTACTTC. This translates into CASSTPGLEQYF.